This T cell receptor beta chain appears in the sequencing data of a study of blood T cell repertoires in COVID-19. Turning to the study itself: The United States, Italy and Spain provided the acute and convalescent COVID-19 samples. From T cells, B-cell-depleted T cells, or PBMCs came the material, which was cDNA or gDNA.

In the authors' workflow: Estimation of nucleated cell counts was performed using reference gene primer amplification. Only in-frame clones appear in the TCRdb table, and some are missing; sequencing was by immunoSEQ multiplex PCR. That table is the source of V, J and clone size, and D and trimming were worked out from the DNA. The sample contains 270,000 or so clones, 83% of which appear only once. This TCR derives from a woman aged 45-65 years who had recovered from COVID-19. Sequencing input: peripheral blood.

CDR3 amino acids: CASSQDAASGGLDTQYF. CDR3 nucleotide sequence: TGCGCCAGCAGCCAAGATGCTGCTAGCGGGGGGCTAGATACGCAGTATTTT. The chain uses TRBV4-3 and TRBJ2-3; 11 bases map to TRBD2. The CDR3 length is 17 residues. Trimming took 0 bases from V and 5 from J; bases not matched to a gene: 7. Germline lookup yields CDR1 LGHNA and CDR2 YSLEER.